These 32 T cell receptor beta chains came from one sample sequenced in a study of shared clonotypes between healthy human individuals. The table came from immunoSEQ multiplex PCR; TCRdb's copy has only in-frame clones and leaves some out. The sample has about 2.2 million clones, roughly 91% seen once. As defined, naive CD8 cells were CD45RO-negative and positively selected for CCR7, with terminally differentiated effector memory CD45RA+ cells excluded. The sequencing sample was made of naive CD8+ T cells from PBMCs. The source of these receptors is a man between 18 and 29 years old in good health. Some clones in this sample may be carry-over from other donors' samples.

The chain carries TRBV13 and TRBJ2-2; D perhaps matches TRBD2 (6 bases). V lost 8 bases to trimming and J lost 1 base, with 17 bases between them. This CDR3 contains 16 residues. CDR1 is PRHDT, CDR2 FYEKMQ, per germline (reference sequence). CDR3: CASLIRGYGNTGELFF. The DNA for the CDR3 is TGTGCCAGCTTGATTCGGGGGTACGGGAACACCGGGGAGCTGTTTTTT.

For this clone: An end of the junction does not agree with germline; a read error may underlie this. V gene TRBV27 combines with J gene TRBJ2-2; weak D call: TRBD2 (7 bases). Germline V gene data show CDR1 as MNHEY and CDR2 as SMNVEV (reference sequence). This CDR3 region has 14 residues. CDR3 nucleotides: TGTGCCAGCAGTACCAGGGACAAAGGGGGGGGGCTGTTTTTT. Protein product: CASSTRDKGGGLFF.

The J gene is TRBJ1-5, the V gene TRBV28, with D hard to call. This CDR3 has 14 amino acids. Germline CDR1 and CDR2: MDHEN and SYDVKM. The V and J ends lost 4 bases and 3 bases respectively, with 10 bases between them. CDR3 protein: CASSYPDYNQPQHF. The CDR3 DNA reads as TGTGCCAGCAGTTATCCAGACTACAATCAGCCCCAGCATTTT.

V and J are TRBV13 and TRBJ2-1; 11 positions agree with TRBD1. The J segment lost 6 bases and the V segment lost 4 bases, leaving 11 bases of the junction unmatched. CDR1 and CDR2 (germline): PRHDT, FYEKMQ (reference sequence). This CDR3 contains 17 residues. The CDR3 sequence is CASSSLSQGQGGNEQFF. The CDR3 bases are TGTGCCAGCAGCTCCCTTTCCCAGGGACAGGGGGGCAATGAGCAGTTCTTC. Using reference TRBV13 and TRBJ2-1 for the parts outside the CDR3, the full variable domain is AAGVIQSPRHLIKEKRETATLKCYPIPRHDTVYWYQQGPGQDPQFLISFYEKMQSDKGSIPDRFSAQQFSDYHSELNMSSLELGDSALYFCASSSLSQGQGGNEQFFGPGTRLTVL.

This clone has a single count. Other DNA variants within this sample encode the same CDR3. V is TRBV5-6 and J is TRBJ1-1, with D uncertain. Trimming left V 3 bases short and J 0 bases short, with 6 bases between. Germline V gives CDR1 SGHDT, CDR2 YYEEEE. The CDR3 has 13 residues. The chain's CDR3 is CASSSGLNTEAFF. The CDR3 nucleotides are TGTGCCAGCAGCTCGGGATTGAACACTGAAGCTTTCTTT. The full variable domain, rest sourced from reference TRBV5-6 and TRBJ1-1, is DAGVTQSPTHLIKTRGQQVTLRCSPKSGHDTVSWYQQALGQGPQFIFQYYEEEERQRGNFPDRFSGHQFPNYSSELNVNALLLGDSALYLCASSSGLNTEAFFGQGTRLTVV.

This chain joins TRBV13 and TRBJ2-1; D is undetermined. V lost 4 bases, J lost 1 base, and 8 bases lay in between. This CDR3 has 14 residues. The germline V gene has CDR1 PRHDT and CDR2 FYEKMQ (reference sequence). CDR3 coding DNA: TGTGCCAGCAGCTATTCCGGGTCCTACAATGAGCAGTTCTTC. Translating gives CASSYSGSYNEQFF.

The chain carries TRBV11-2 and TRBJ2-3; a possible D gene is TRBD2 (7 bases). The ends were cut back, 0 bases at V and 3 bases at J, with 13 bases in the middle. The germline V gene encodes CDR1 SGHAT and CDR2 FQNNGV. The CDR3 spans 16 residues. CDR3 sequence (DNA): TGTGCCAGCAGCTTAGAGCCGGGGGGCGCGACAGATACGCAGTATTTT. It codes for CASSLEPGGATDTQYF.

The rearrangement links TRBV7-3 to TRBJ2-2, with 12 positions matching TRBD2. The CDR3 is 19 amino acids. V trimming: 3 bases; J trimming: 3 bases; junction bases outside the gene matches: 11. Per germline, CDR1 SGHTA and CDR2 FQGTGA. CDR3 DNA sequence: TGTGCCAGCAGCTTTTCGTTTCGACTAGCGGGAGAAGACACCGGGGAGCTGTTTTTT. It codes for CASSFSFRLAGEDTGELFF.

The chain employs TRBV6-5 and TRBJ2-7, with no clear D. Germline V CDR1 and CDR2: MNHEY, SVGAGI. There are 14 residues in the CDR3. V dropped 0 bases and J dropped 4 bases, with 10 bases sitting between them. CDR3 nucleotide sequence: TGTGCCAGCAGTTACTCCGAGAGGAGATACGAGCAGTACTTC. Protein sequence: CASSYSERRYEQYF.

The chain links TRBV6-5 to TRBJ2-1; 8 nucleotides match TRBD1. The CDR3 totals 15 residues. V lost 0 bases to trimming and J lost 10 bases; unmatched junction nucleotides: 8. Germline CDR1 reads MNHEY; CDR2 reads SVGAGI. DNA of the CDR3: TGTGCCAGCAGTTACTCCGGACAGGGCGGGTGGGAGCAGTTCTTC. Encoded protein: CASSYSGQGGWEQFF.

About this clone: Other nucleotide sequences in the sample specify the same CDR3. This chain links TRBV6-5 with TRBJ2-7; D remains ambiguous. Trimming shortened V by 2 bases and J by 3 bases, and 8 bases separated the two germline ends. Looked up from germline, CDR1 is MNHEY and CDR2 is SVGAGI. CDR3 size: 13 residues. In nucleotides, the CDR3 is TGTGCCAGCAGTTACGTCCAAAGCTACGAGCAGTACTTC. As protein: CASSYVQSYEQYF.

CDR3 loop: CASSVTGGGSPLHF. DNA of the CDR3: TGTGCCAGCAGTGTTACAGGGGGCGGATCACCCCTCCACTTT. The chain uses TRBV27 and TRBJ1-6; 9 bases fit TRBD1. This CDR3 spans 14 amino acids. Germline V gene lookup returns CDR1 MNHEY and CDR2 SMNVEV (reference sequence). J lost 10 bases, V lost 5 bases, and 6 bases had no gene match.

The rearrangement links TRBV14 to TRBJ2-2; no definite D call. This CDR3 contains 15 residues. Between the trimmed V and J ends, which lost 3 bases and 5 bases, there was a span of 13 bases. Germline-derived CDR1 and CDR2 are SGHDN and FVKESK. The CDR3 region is CASSHENYYTGELFF. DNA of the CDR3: TGTGCCAGCAGCCACGAAAATTATTATACCGGGGAGCTGTTTTTT.

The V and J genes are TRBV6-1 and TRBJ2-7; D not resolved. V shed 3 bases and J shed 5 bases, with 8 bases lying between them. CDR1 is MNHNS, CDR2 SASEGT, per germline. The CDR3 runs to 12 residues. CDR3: CASSDWNNEQYF. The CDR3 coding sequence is TGTGCCAGCAGTGATTGGAACAACGAGCAGTACTTC.

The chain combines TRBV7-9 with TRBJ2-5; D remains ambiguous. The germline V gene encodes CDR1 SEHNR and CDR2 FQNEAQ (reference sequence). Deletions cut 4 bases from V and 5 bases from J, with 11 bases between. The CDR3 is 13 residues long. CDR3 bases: TGTGCCAGCAGCTCGGTATCAATTGAGACCCAGTACTTC. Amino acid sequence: CASSSVSIETQYF. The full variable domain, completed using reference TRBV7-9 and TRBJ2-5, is DTGVSQNPRHKITKRGQNVTFRCDPISEHNRLYWYRQTLGQGPEFLTYFQNEAQLEKSRLLSDRFSAERPKGSFSTLEIQRTEQGDSAMYLCASSSVSIETQYFGPGTRLLVL.

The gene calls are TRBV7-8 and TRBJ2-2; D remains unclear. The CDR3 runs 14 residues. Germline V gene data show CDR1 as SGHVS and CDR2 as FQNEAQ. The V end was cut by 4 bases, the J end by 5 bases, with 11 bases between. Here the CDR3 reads CASSWALRTGELFF. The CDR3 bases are TGTGCCAGCAGCTGGGCATTGAGGACCGGGGAGCTGTTTTTT.

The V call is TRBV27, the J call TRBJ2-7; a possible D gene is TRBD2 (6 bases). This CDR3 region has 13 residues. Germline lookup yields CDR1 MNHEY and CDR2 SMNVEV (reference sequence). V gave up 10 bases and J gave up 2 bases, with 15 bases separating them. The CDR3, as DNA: TGTGCCAACTCCCGGGAGCCCACCTACGAGCAGTACTTC. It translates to CANSREPTYEQYF.

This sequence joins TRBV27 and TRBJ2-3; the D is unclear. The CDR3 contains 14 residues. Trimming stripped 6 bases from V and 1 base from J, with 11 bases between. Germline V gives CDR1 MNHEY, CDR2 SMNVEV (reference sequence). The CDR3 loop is CASSLDEGTDTQYF. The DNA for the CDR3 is TGTGCCAGCAGCCTGGACGAGGGCACAGATACGCAGTATTTT.

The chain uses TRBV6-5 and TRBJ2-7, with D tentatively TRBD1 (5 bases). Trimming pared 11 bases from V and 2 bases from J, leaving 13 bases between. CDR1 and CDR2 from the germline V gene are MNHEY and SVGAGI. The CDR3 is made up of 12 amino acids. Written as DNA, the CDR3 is TGTGCCTCCTACAGGCAGCCCTACGAGCAGTACTTC. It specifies CASYRQPYEQYF.

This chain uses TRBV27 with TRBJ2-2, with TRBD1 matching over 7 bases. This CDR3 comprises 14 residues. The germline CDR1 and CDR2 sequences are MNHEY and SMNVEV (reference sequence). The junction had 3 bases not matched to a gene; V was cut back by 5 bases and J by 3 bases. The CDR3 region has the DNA TGTGCCAGCAGTACAGACAGGGACACCGGGGAGCTGTTTTTT. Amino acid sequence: CASSTDRDTGELFF.

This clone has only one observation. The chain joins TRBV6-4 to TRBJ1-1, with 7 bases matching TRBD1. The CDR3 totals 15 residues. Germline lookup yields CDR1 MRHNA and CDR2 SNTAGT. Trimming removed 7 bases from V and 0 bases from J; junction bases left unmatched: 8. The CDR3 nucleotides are TGTGCCAGCAAAAGCCGGGACAGCATGAACACTGAAGCTTTCTTT. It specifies CASKSRDSMNTEAFF.

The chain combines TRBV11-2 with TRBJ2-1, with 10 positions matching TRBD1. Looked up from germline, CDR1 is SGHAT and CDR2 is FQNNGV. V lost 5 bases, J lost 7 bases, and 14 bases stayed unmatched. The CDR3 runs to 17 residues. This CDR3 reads CASSLGPGTGDWNEQFF. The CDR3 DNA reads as TGTGCCAGCAGCCTAGGGCCAGGGACAGGGGATTGGAATGAGCAGTTCTTC.

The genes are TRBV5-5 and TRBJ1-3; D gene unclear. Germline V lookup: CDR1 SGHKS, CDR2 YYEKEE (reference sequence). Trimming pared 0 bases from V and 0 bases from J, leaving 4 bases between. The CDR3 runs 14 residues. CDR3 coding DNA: TGTGCCAGCAGCTTGGAGGGCTCTGGAAACACCATATATTTT. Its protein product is CASSLEGSGNTIYF.

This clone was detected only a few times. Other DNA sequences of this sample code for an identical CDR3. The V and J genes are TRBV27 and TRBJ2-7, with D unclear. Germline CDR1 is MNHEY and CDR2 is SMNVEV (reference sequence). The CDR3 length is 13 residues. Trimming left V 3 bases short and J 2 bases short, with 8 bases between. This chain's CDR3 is CASSLSLTYEQYF. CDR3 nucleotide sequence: TGTGCCAGCAGTTTGTCCCTCACCTACGAGCAGTACTTC.

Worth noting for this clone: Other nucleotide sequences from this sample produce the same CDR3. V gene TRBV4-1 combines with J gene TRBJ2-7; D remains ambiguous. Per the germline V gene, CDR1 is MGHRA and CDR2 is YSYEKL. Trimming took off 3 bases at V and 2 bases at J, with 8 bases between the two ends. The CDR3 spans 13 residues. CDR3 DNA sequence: TGCGCCAGCAGCCAGGTCACAGCCTACGAGCAGTACTTC. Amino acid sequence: CASSQVTAYEQYF.

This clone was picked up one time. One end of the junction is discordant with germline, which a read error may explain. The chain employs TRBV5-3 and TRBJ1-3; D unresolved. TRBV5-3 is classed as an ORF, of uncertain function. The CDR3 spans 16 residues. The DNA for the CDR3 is TGTGCCAGAAGCTCTCTTAGGAAGGGTTTAGGAAACATCATATATTTT. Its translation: CARSSLRKGLGNIIYF.

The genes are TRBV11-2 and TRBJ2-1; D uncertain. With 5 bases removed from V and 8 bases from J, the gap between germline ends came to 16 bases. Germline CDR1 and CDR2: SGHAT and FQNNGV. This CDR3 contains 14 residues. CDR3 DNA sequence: TGTGCCAGCAGCCTTATCGACGCGAGAGATGAGCAGTTCTTC. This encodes CASSLIDARDEQFF.

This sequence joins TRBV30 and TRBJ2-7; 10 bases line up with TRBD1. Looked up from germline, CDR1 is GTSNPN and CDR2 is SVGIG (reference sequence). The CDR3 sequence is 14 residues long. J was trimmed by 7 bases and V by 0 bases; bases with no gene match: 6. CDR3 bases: TGTGCCTGGAGTGTCACCGGGACAGGGGATGAGCAGTACTTC. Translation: CAWSVTGTGDEQYF.

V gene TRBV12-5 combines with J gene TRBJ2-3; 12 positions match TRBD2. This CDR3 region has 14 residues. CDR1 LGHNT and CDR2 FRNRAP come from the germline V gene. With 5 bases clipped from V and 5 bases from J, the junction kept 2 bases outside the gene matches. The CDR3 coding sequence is TGTGCTAGTGGTCTGGGACTAGCGGGAGATACGCAGTATTTT. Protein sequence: CASGLGLAGDTQYF. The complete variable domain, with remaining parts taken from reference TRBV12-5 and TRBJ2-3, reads DARVTQTPRHKVTEMGQEVTMRCQPILGHNTVFWYRQTMMQGLELLAYFRNRAPLDDSGMPKDRFSAEMPDATLATLKIQPSEPRDSAVYFCASGLGLAGDTQYFGPGTRLTVL.

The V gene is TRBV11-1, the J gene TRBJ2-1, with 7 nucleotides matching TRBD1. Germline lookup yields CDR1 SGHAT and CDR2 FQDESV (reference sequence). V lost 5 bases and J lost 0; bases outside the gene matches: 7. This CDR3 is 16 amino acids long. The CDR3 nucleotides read TGTGCCAGCAGCAGGGACAGTTCAAACTCCTACAATGAGCAGTTCTTC. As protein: CASSRDSSNSYNEQFF.

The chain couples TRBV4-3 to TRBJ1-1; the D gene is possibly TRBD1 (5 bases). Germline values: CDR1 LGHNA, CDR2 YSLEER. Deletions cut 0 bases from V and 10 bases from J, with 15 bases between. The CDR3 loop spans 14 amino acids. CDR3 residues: CASSQDWGVSGAFF. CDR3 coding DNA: TGCGCCAGCAGCCAAGATTGGGGGGTTTCAGGAGCTTTCTTT.

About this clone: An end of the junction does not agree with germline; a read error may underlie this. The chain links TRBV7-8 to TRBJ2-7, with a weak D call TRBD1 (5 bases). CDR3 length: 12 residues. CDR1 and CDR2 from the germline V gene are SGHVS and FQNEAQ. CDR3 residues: CASSLGGAGLDF. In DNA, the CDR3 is TGTGCCAGCAGCTTGGGTGGGGCAGGGCTAGACTTC.